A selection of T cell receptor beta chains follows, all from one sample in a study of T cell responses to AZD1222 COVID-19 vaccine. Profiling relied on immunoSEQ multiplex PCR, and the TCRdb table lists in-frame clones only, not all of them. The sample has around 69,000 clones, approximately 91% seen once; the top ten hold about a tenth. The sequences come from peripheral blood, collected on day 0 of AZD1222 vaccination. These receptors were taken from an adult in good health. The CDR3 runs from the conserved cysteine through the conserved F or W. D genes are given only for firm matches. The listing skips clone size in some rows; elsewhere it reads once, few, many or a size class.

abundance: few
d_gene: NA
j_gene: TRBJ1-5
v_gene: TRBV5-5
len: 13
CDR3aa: CASSLVDNQPQHF
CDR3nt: TGTGCCAGCAGCTTGGTTGATAATCAGCCCCAGCATTTT

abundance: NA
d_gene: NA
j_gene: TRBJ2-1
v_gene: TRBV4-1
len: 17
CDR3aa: CASSQGIGFKDYYEQFF
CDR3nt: TGCGCCAGCAGCCAAGGGATTGGCTTCAAAGATTATTATGAGCAGTTCTTC

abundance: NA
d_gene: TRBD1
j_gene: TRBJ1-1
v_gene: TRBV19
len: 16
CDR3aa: CASSRGRQGTITEAFF
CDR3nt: TGTGCCAGTAGTAGGGGCCGACAGGGGACTATAACTGAAGCTTTCTTT

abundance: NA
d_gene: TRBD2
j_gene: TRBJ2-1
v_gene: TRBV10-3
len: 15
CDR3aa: CAIGLAGNSYNEQFF
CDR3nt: TGTGCCATCGGGTTAGCGGGGAACTCCTACAATGAGCAGTTCTTC

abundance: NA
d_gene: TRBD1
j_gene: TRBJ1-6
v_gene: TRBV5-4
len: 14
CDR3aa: CASSYGTENSPLHF
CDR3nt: TGTGCCAGCAGCTATGGGACAGAAAATTCACCCCTCCACTTT

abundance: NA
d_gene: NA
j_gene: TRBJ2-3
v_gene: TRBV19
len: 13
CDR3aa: CASSPWAGDTQYF
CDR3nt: TGTGCCAGTAGTCCCTGGGCGGGAGATACGCAGTATTTT

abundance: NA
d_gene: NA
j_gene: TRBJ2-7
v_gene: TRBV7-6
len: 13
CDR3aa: CASSSRDSYEQYF
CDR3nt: TGTGCCAGCAGCTCCAGGGACTCCTACGAGCAGTACTTC

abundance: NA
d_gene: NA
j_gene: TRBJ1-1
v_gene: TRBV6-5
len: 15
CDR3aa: CASSYAPRGNTEAFF
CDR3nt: TGTGCCAGCAGTTACGCCCCGCGGGGGAACACTGAAGCTTTCTTT

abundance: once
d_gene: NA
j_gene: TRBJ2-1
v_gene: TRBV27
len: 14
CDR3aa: CASSFGTSYNEQFF
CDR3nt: TGTGCCAGCAGTTTCGGGACATCCTACAATGAGCAGTTCTTC

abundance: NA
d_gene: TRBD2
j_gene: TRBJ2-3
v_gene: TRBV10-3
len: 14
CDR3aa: CAIAPAGVTDTQYF
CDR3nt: TGTGCCATCGCCCCAGCGGGGGTCACAGATACGCAGTATTTT

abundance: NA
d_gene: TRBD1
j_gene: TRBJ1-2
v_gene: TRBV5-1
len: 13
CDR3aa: CASSYEARGRVAF
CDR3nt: TGCGCCAGCAGTTACGAAGCCAGGGGGCGCGTCGCCTTC

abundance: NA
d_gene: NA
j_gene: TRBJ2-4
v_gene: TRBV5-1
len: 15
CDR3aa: CASSSQPGGPNIQYF
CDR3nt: TGCGCCAGCAGCTCCCAACCCGGGGGTCCAAACATTCAGTACTTC

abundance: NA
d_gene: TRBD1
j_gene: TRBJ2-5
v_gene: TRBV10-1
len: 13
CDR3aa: CASSTGGQETQYF
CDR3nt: TGCGCCAGCAGTACAGGGGGCCAAGAGACCCAGTACTTC

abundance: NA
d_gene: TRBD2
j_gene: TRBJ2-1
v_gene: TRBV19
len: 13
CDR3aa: CASRGLAAHEQFF
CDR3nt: TGTGCCAGTAGGGGACTAGCGGCGCATGAGCAGTTCTTC

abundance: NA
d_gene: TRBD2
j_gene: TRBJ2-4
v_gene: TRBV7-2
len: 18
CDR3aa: CASSPPGSGGRAKNIQYF
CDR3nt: TGTGCCAGCAGCCCCCCCGGTAGCGGGGGGCGGGCAAAAAACATTCAGTACTTC